This TCR beta chain was observed in a study of human T cells and chemical hapten exposure. The time point is: patch test 3, about 24 weeks after DPC sensitization. The treatment is: therapeutic diphenylcyclopropenone sensitization with weekly scalp DPC. One entry per CDR3 protein results from TCRdb running MiXCR on the RACE reads. Of 90,000 to 140,000 distinct CDR3 sequences listed, less than 45% are singletons. This CDR3 has 13 residues. Deletions cut 6 bases from V and 2 bases from J, with 7 bases between. Germline V lookup: CDR1 MNHEY, CDR2 SVGEGT. This clonotype originated in a middle-aged man with alopecia areata. Some clones in this sample may be carry-over from other donors' samples. The material sequenced was whole blood, taken in connection with sensitization to the hapten diphenylcyclopropenone (DPC). This chain connects TRBV6-2 or TRBV6-3 to TRBJ2-2; D unresolved. The CDR3 DNA is TGTGCCAGCAGGAGCGATAACACCGGGGAGCTGTTTTTT. This sequence encodes CASRSDNTGELFF.